This TCR beta chain was recorded in a study of blood T cell repertoires in COVID-19. CDR3 length: 11 amino acids. This table comes from immunoSEQ multiplex PCR, and its TCRdb copy is limited to in-frame clones, with some not included. There are more than 130,000 clones in the sample; more than 80% occur only once, and under 9.5% lies in the top ten. Details on this clone: A read error may produce the germline difference seen at one junction end.

The chain carries TRBV23-1 and TRBJ1-2; TRBD1 might be the D (5 bases). TRBV23-1 is filed as an ORF, its function uncertain. The sample comprised peripheral blood. The origin of this receptor is an elderly woman in a cohort sampled during active or convalescent COVID-19. CDR3 in DNA: TGCGCCAGCAGTCAATACGGGGGTTTTGCCTTC. This codes for CASSQYGGFAF.